This T cell receptor beta chain emerged from a study of regulatory T cells in long-lasting Graves disease. Broader study findings: New patients shared more than 950 public clonotypes, and persistent patients shared more, with 2,741.

In building TCR beta libraries, iRepertoire HTBI primers were used together with Arm-PCR of CDR3 regions. TCRdb fed the multiplex PCR reads into MiXCR, producing one record per CDR3 protein. The data show 430,000 or so distinct CDR3 sequences, around a fifth seen once. The CDR3 length is 15 residues. Germline loops: CDR1 MDHEN, CDR2 SYDVKM. The ends lost 2 bases at V and 3 bases at J; junction bases unmatched: 6. Turning to this clonotype: The antigen is undetermined.

Time point meaning: persistent/refractory GD, antithyroid drugs over 5 years with positive TRAb. TCR sequences were obtained from RNA taken from PBMCs. Guidelines of the American Thyroid Association were used to diagnose Graves' disease. The specimen was peripheral blood mononuclear cells (PBMCs), collected when the disease was refractory, from a patient treated with antithyroid drugs. This clonotype was obtained from a female donor with Graves disease. V is TRBV28 and J is TRBJ1-2; 7 positions agree with TRBD1. The CDR3 DNA sequence: TGTGCCAGCAGTTTAGGAGGGGGCGCCGACTATGGCTACACCTTC. Its protein is CASSLGGGADYGYTF.